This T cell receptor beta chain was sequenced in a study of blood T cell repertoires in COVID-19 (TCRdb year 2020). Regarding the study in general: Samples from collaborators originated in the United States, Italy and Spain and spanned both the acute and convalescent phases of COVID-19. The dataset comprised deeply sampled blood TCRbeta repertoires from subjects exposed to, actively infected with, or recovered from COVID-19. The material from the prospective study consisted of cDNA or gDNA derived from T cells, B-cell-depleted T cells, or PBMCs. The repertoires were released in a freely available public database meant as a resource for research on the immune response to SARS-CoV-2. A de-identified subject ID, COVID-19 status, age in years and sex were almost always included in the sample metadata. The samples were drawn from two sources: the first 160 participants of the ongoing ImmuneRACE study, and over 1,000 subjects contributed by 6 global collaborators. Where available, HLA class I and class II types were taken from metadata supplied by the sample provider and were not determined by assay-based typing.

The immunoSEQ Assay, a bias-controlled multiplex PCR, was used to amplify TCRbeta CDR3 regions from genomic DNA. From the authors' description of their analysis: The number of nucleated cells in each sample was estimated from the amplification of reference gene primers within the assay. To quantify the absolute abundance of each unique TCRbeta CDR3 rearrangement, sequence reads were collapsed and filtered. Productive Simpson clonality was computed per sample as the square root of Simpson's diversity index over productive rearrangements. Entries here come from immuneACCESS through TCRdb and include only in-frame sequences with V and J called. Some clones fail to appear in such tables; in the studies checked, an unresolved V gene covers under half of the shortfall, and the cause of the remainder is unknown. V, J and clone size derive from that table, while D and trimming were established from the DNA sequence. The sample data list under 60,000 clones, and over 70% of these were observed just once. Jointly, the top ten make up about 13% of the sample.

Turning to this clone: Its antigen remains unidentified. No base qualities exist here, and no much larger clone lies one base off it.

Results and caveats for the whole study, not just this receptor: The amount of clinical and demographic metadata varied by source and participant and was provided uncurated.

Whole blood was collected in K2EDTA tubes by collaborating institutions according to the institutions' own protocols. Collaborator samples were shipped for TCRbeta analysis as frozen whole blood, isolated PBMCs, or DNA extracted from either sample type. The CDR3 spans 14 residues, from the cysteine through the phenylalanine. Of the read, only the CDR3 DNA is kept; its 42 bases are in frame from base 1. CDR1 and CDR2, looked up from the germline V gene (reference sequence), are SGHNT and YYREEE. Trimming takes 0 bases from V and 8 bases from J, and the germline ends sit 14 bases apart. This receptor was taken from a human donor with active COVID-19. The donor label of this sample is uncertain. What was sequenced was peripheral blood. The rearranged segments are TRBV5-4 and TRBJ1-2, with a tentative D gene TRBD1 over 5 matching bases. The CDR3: CASSLGGGAVGYTF. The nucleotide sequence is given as TGTGCCAGCAGCTTGGGGGGCGGGGCGGTGGGCTACACCTTC.